A selection of T cell receptor beta chains follows, all from one sample in a study of beta chain features in type 1 diabetes. Generated by immunoSEQ multiplex PCR, the TCRdb table keeps only in-frame clones and is missing some. The sample holds fewer than 650,000 clones, roughly a sixth seen once. The sequenced sample was naive CD4+ T cells from blood. These receptors all come from a man between 18 and 35 years old in good health. CDR3s include the opening cysteine and the closing phenylalanine or tryptophan. The order of the fields is V gene, J gene, D gene, clone size, CDR3 protein, CDR3 DNA. A D gene is named only where the DNA matches it firmly. Some rows mark clone size as missing; the rest say once, few, many or name a class of expanded clone.

TRBV29-1	TRBJ1-5	NA	few	CSVVRGEGQPQHF	TGCAGCGTTGTCCGGGGGGAAGGTCAGCCCCAGCATTTT
TRBV7-2	TRBJ2-4	NA	few	CASSLEWQLAKNIQYF	TGTGCCAGCAGCTTAGAATGGCAGCTAGCCAAAAACATTCAGTACTTC
TRBV7-2	TRBJ1-6	NA	once	CASSFRGGFDSPLHF	TGTGCCAGCAGCTTTCGGGGGGGCTTCGATTCACCCCTCCACTTT
TRBV7-2	TRBJ2-6	NA	few	CASSSTPTGANVLTF	TGTGCCAGCAGCTCGACTCCCACTGGGGCCAACGTCCTGACTTTC
TRBV7-3	TRBJ2-1	NA	NA	CASSSGIEQFF	TGTGCCAGCAGCTCTGGTATAGAACAGTTCTTC
TRBV7-8	TRBJ1-5	NA	NA	CASSLDRIPRSNQPQHF	TGTGCCAGCAGCTTGGATCGGATCCCACGTAGCAATCAGCCCCAGCATTTT
TRBV25-1	TRBJ1-1	NA	NA	CASSPLDTNTEAFF	TGTGCCAGCAGTCCCTTGGACACTAACACTGAAGCTTTCTTT
TRBV7-9	TRBJ2-2	NA	NA	CASSLVRVSKNTGELFF	TGTGCCAGCAGCTTAGTGCGGGTCAGCAAGAACACCGGGGAGCTGTTTTTT
TRBV28	TRBJ2-4	NA	NA	CASSLFRLAKNIQYF	TGTGCCAGCAGTTTATTCAGGCTAGCCAAAAACATTCAGTACTTC
TRBV4-3	TRBJ1-4	TRBD1	few	CASSQDGGTGYATNEKLFF	TGCGCCAGCAGCCAAGATGGAGGGACAGGGTACGCGACTAATGAAAAACTGTTTTTT
TRBV7-8	TRBJ1-2	NA	few	CASSLGNYGYTF	TGTGCCAGCAGCTTAGGGAACTATGGCTACACCTTC
TRBV6-5	TRBJ1-2	TRBD1	NA	CASGGQGGYGYTF	TGTGCCAGCGGAGGACAGGGCGGGTATGGCTACACCTTC
TRBV21-1	TRBJ1-1	NA	few	CASSRDRPTEAFF	TGTGCCAGCAGCAGGGACAGGCCCACTGAAGCTTTCTTT
TRBV30	TRBJ2-5	TRBD1	NA	CAWSKGGETQYF	TGTGCCTGGAGTAAAGGGGGCGAGACCCAGTACTTC
TRBV6-6	TRBJ1-5	NA	NA	CASRVGVGNQPQHF	TGTGCCAGCAGGGTGGGTGTTGGGAATCAGCCCCAGCATTTT
TRBV27	TRBJ1-2	NA	NA	CATSRGDTNYGYTF	TGTGCCACCTCAAGGGGGGATACTAACTATGGCTACACCTTC
TRBV11-1	TRBJ1-1	NA	NA	CASSFGRTEAFF	TGTGCCAGCAGCTTCGGTCGCACTGAAGCTTTCTTT
TRBV4-3	TRBJ1-1	NA	NA	CASSQGGNTEAFF	TGCGCCAGCAGCCAAGGGGGGAACACTGAAGCTTTCTTT
TRBV27	TRBJ1-6	TRBD1	NA	CASNARDRDSSPLHF	TGTGCCAGCAACGCCCGGGACAGGGATTCTTCACCCCTCCACTTT
TRBV23-1	TRBJ1-3	TRBD1	few	CASSQLRTGEPSGNTIYF	TGCGCCAGCAGCCAACTTCGGACAGGCGAGCCCTCTGGAAACACCATATATTTT
TRBV19	TRBJ1-1	NA	few	CASTHSTEAFF	TGTGCCAGTACCCATTCCACTGAAGCTTTCTTT
TRBV12-2	TRBJ2-7	NA	NA	CASRSRGQVDYEQYF	TGTGCAAGTCGCTCACGCGGACAGGTGGACTACGAGCAGTACTTC
TRBV19	TRBJ2-7	NA	NA	CASSYRQDRSYEQYF	TGTGCCAGTAGCTATAGACAGGACCGCTCCTACGAGCAGTACTTC
TRBV10-2	TRBJ2-1	TRBD2	few	CASSPGLAGTNEQFF	TGCGCCAGCAGCCCGGGACTAGCGGGGACCAATGAGCAGTTCTTC
TRBV30	TRBJ2-7	NA	few	CAWSVGRVVGQYF	TGTGCCTGGAGCGTCGGCAGGGTGGTCGGTCAGTACTTC
TRBV10-3	TRBJ1-5	TRBD1	few	CAINRGSNQPQHF	TGTGCCATTAACAGGGGATCAAATCAGCCCCAGCATTTT
TRBV7-2	TRBJ2-3	NA	NA	CASSFSGSTDTQYF	TGTGCCAGCAGTTTTAGCGGTAGTACAGATACGCAGTATTTT
TRBV25-1	TRBJ1-2	TRBD1	NA	CASSSDRVYGYTF	TGTGCCAGCAGTAGTGACAGGGTCTATGGCTACACCTTC
TRBV9	TRBJ2-7	NA	NA	CASSYRDAYEQYF	TGTGCCAGCAGCTACAGGGACGCCTACGAGCAGTACTTC
TRBV6-1	TRBJ2-5	NA	NA	CASSPPRDIQETQYF	TGTGCCAGCAGTCCCCCGCGGGACATTCAAGAGACCCAGTACTTC
TRBV29-1	TRBJ1-4	NA	NA	CSVGVLREKLFF	TGCAGCGTTGGAGTGTTGCGTGAAAAACTGTTTTTT
TRBV2	TRBJ1-3	NA	NA	CASSERSGNTIYF	TGTGCCAGCAGTGAGAGATCGGGAAACACCATATATTTT
TRBV10-3	TRBJ2-2	TRBD1	many	CASGQGVTGELFF	TGTGCCAGCGGACAGGGTGTCACCGGGGAGCTGTTTTTT
TRBV4-1	TRBJ2-7	TRBD1	few	CASSQPGTGHYEQYF	TGCGCCAGCAGCCAGCCCGGGACAGGGCACTACGAGCAGTACTTC
TRBV14	TRBJ2-7	NA	few	CASSQDVSGGEQYF	TGTGCCAGCAGCCAAGATGTGTCTGGAGGCGAGCAGTACTTC
TRBV25-1	TRBJ1-1	TRBD1	NA	CASSEKRFRGLDTEAFF	TGTGCCAGCAGTGAAAAGAGGTTCAGGGGGTTGGACACTGAAGCTTTCTTT
TRBV29-1	TRBJ2-1	TRBD1	few	CSDRGMAYNEQFF	TGCAGCGACAGGGGAATGGCCTACAATGAGCAGTTCTTC
TRBV7-9	TRBJ2-7	TRBD1	few	CASSSSGGAMDEQYF	TGTGCCAGCAGCTCGTCAGGGGGCGCCATGGACGAGCAGTACTTC
TRBV14	TRBJ2-1	NA	many	CASRYGLAHEQFF	TGTGCCAGCAGGTATGGACTTGCTCATGAGCAGTTCTTC
TRBV7-9	TRBJ2-7	TRBD1	few	CASSQADRDYEQYF	TGTGCCAGCAGCCAAGCGGACAGGGACTACGAGCAGTACTTC
TRBV4-3	TRBJ1-6	NA	NA	CASSQAKGSSYNSPLHF	TGCGCCAGCAGCCAAGCTAAGGGCAGCTCCTATAATTCACCCCTCCACTTT
TRBV18	TRBJ2-7	NA	NA	CASSPPSSPYEQYF	TGTGCCAGCTCACCACCTTCCTCGCCCTACGAGCAGTACTTC
TRBV18	TRBJ1-1	TRBD1	NA	CASSPWEGGLNTEAFF	TGTGCCAGCTCACCATGGGAAGGGGGCCTGAACACTGAAGCTTTCTTT
TRBV15	TRBJ2-7	NA	few	CATSRQGFPYEQYF	TGTGCCACCAGCAGACAGGGGTTCCCCTACGAGCAGTACTTC
TRBV28	TRBJ2-7	TRBD2	NA	CASNPASGGKYEQYF	TGTGCCAGCAATCCGGCTAGCGGGGGGAAGTACGAGCAGTACTTC